Listed below are T cell receptor beta chains from one sample, sequenced in a study of regulatory T cells in long-lasting Graves disease. TCRdb used MiXCR to reprocess the multiplex PCR reads, holding one entry per CDR3 protein. The table records about half a million distinct CDR3 sequences, about 20% of them present only once. The sample here was peripheral blood mononuclear cells (PBMCs), taken when the disease was refractory, from a patient treated with antithyroid drugs. All receptors come from a female donor with Graves disease. CDR3s include the opening cysteine and the closing phenylalanine or tryptophan. The D gene is left open where the match is weak.

TRBV12-3/TRBV12-4	TRBJ2-3	.	CASSLDFTTDTQYF
TRBV28	TRBJ1-1	TRBD1	CASRPGGVNTEAFF
TRBV29-1	TRBJ2-6	.	CSASGGGLPGANVLTF
TRBV19	TRBJ2-2	.	CATRTASMNTGELFF
TRBV19	TRBJ2-7	TRBD2	CASSMRRLAVPYEQYF
TRBV12-3/TRBV12-4	TRBJ1-5	.	CASTPGAYNQPQHF
TRBV30	TRBJ2-2	.	CAWTSGGTGELFF
TRBV20-1	TRBJ2-7	.	CSASRMISTLEQYF
TRBV6-1	TRBJ1-2	.	CASSRRLPFGYTF
TRBV7-3	TRBJ1-5	TRBD1	CASSQEGQAYSNQPQHF
TRBV7-6	TRBJ2-3	.	CASSLADSVRSTQYF
TRBV11-2	TRBJ1-2	.	CASSQAPQGMADGYTF
TRBV20-1	TRBJ2-1	.	CSARAVSGTYNEQFF
TRBV2	TRBJ2-1	TRBD2	CASSDGTTLAGLNEQFF
TRBV28	TRBJ1-3	TRBD1	CASSRGDRRPGNTIYF
TRBV28	TRBJ1-6	.	CATRGPNSPLHF
TRBV28	TRBJ2-7	TRBD2	CASSPSAGGYGQYF
TRBV2	TRBJ2-1	TRBD2	CASTSTSGGYNEQFF
TRBV6-1	TRBJ2-5	TRBD2	CASSARGVETQYF
TRBV5-8	TRBJ2-6	.	CASSFVTDTSSGANVLTF
TRBV28	TRBJ2-3	.	CASRSSSAVVGTDTQYF
TRBV6-1	TRBJ1-5	.	CASSPTVPQPQHF
TRBV6-1	TRBJ2-7	TRBD2	CASSQGLALEQYF
TRBV6-4	TRBJ2-7	.	CASSYRAERGYEQYF
TRBV2	TRBJ1-2	.	CASSGALYGYTF
TRBV6-5	TRBJ2-7	TRBD2	CASSYQSGRASEEQYF